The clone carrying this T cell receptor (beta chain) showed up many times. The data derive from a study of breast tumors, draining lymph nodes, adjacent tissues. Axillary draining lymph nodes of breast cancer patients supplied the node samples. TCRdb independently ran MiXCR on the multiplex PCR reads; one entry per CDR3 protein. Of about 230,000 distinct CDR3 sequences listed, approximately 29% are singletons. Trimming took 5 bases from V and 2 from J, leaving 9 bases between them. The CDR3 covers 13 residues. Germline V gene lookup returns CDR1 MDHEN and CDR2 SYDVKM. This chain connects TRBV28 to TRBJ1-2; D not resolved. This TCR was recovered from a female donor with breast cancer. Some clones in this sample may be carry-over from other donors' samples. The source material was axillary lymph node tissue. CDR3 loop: CASSRMSNYGYTF. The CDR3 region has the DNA TGTGCCAGCAGTCGGATGTCGAACTATGGCTACACCTTC.